Listed below are T cell receptor beta chains from one sample, sequenced in a study of control samples from healthy donors and cancer patients. Libraries were prepared by immunoSEQ multiplex PCR; TCRdb keeps only in-frame clonotypes and omits some of them. The sample consists of about 120,000 clones, 80% to 95% of them appearing once. Material: blood. The source is a woman aged 45 to 65 in good health. The conserved cysteine and the conserved F or W are not part of the CDR3 here. The order of the fields is V gene, J gene, CDR3 protein.

>TRBV25-1|TRBJ1-1
ASRAGGVGDTEAF
>TRBV19|TRBJ1-1
ASSIDWGATEAF
>TRBV3-1/TRBV3-2|TRBJ2-5
ASSQGGLAGGPQETQY
>TRBV2|TRBJ1-2
ASSERAKYGYT
>TRBV5-1|TRBJ1-4
ASRRTGINEKLF
>TRBV10-2|TRBJ1-2
ASSERAGANYGYT
>TRBV28|TRBJ2-2
ASSRSVGSGELF
>TRBV2|TRBJ2-1
ASQGPRTADEQF
>TRBV5-1|TRBJ2-2
ASSPTSPINTGELF
>TRBV27|TRBJ2-1
ASSDWDYDEQF
>TRBV19|TRBJ2-3
ASRTSGGTDTQY
>TRBV19|TRBJ1-1
ASSMGRGTEAF